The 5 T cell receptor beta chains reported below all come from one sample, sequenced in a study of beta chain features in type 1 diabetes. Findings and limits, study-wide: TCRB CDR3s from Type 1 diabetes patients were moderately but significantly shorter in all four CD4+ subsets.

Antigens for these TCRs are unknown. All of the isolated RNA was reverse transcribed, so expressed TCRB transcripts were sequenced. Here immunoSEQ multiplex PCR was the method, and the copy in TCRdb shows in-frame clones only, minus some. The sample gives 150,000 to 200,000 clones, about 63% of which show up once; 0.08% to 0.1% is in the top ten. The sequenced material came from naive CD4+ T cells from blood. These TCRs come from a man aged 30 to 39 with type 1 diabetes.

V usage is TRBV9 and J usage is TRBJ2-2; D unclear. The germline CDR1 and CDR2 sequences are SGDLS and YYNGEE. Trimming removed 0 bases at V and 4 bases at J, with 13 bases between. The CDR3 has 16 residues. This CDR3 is CASSVVASPSTGELFF. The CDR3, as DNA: TGTGCCAGCAGCGTAGTAGCCTCTCCCTCCACCGGGGAGCTGTTTTTT.

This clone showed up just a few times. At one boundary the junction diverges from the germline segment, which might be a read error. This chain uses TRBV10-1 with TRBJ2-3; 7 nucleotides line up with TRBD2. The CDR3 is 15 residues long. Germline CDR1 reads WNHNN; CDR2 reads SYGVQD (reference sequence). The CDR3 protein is CASSAAGDTTNTQYF. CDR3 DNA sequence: TGCGCCAGCAGTGCTGCGGGGGATACCACAAATACGCAGTATTTT.

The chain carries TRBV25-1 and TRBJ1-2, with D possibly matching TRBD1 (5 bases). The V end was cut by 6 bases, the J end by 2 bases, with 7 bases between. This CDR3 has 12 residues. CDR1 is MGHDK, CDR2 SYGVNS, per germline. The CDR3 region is CASRGDNYGYTF. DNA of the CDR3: TGTGCCAGCAGAGGGGACAACTATGGCTACACCTTC.

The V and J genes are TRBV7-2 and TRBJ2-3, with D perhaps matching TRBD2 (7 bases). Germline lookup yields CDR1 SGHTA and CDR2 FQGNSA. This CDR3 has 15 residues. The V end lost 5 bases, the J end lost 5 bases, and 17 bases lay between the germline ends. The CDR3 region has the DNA TGTGCCAGCAGCATATTAGGGGGGGCCGTAGATACGCAGTATTTT. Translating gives CASSILGGAVDTQYF.

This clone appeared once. The CDR3 coding sequence is TGCGCCAGCAGTGTAGCGGGCAGGGATAGTTCACCCCTCCACTTT. Its translation: CASSVAGRDSSPLHF. V gene TRBV10-2 combines with J gene TRBJ1-6, with a tentative D call TRBD1 (5 bases). The CDR3 totals 15 residues. Trimming pared 4 bases from V and 9 bases from J, leaving 16 bases between. Germline V gene data show CDR1 as WSHSY and CDR2 as SAAADI.